The entry below gives a single TCR beta chain sequence along with its context. Its antigen is unknown. This specimen comes from a study of cytomegalovirus exposure and HLA in healthy donors. Across the study: Some 90 million unique TCRs from HLA-typed donors were held in an early data release. Whole-study findings and limits: The study flagged some 180 TCR beta chains as cytomegalovirus-associated.

PCR primers comprised 60 Vbeta and 13 Jbeta primers. Produced via immunoSEQ multiplex PCR; TCRdb's table is partial and in-frame only. The sample contains 150,000 to 200,000 clones, around 80% of which appear only once. V was cut by 3 bases and J by 8 bases, with 13 bases left in between. This CDR3 has 14 amino acids. CDR1 and CDR2 from the germline V gene are SNHLY and FYNNEI. This receptor was taken from a woman under 40 in good health and CMV-seronegative. The gene calls are TRBV2 and TRBJ1-4; D perhaps matches TRBD1 (5 bases). Sequencing was done on a sample of PBMCs. The CDR3: CASSDRVIDEKLFF. The CDR3 DNA reads TGTGCCAGCAGTGACAGGGTCATTGACGAAAAACTGTTTTTT.